Detailed here is one T cell receptor (beta chain). There are 14 residues in the CDR3. The V end was cut by 4 bases, the J end by 4 bases, with 12 bases between. Per germline, CDR1 SGHDT and CDR2 YYEEEE. Original analysis: Reference gene primer amplification in the assay estimated nucleated cell counts. The repertoire was sequenced with immunoSEQ multiplex PCR; TCRdb's copy has only in-frame clones and lacks some. V and J calls and clone size come straight from that table; D and trimming were deduced from the DNA. The sample comprises 150,000 to 200,000 clones, 70% to 90% of which are singletons, and about 6% rests with the top ten. This sample was taken from a study of blood T cell repertoires in COVID-19. As for the study in general: PBMCs, B-cell-depleted T cells, or T cells were the source of the cDNA or gDNA that made up the material.

Donors were grouped by their self-reported clinical history. Two negative PCRs, clearance, or symptom resolution characterized the recovered Cohort 3 donors. The chain has TRBV5-6 and TRBJ1-3; a weak D match, TRBD1 (5 bases). Sequencing input: PBMCs or T cells enriched from blood (not recorded which). The source is a middle-aged man who had recovered from COVID-19. The CDR3 DNA reads as TGTGCCAGCAGCCTACGGACACCCGGAAACACCATATATTTT. It specifies CASSLRTPGNTIYF.